This T cell receptor beta chain was sequenced in a study of blood T cell repertoires in COVID-19. Unmatched junction bases numbered 5, after V lost 5 bases and J lost 2 bases. The CDR3 length is 14 residues. Germline assignment: CDR1 MNHEY and CDR2 SVGEGT. Assay: immunoSEQ multiplex PCR; the TCRdb copy retains only in-frame clones and omits some. Of about 54,000 clones listed, roughly 90% were seen once; the top ten hold 8.5%. The chain uses TRBV6-2 or TRBV6-3 and TRBJ2-7; the match to TRBD1 covers 8 bases. The sequence was collected from a man aged 55 to 70 with active COVID-19. The material sequenced was peripheral blood. The CDR3 protein is CASSRGQVPYEQYF. CDR3 DNA: TGTGCCAGCAGTCGGGGACAGGTTCCCTACGAGCAGTACTTC.